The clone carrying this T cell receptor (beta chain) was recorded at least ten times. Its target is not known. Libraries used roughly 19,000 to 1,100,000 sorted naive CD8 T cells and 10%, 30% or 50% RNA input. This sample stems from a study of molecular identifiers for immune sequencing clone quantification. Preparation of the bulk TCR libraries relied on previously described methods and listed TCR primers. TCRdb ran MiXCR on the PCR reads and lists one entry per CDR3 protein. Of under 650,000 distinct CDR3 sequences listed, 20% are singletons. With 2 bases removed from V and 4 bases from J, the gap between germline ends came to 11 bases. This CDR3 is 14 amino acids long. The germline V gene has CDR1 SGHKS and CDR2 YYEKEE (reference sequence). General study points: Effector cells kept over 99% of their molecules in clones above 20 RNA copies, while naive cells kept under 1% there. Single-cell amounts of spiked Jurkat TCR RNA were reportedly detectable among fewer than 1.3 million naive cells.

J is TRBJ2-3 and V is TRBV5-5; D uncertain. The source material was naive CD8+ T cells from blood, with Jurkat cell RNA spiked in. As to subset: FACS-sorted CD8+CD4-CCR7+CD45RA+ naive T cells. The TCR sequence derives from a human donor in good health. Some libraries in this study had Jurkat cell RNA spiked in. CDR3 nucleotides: TGTGCCAGCAGCTTAGAGTATAGGGCAGATACGCAGTATTTT. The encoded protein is CASSLEYRADTQYF.